A selection of T cell receptor beta chains follows, all from one sample in a study of PD-L1 blockade in urothelial cancer. The assay was immunoSEQ multiplex PCR, and TCRdb's table has in-frame clones only and misses some. The table lists tens of thousands of clones, approximately 80% of them singletons. The sample was PBMCs, taken around atezolizumab (anti-PD-L1) treatment. The receptors here all came from a man between 65 and 79 years old with urothelial cancer. The CDR3 runs from the conserved cysteine through the conserved F or W. The D gene is left open where the match is weak. Expanded clones get a size class; other rows say once, few or many, or leave the size out.

j_call	clone_size	d_call	v_call	cdr3_nt	cdr3_aa
TRBJ2-3	.	.	TRBV6-1	TGTGCCAGCAGTGCCCTCCCGGGACTTCAGGCAGATACGCAGTATTTT	CASSALPGLQADTQYF
TRBJ2-7	once	.	TRBV7-6	TGTGCCAGCAGCTTAAAAGGAAATTGGGGGGTTGTCTACGAGCAGTACTTC	CASSLKGNWGVVYEQYF
TRBJ2-2	.	.	TRBV11-2	TGTGCCAGCAGCTTAGTTTCGACCGGGGAGCTGTTTTTT	CASSLVSTGELFF
TRBJ2-1	.	TRBD2	TRBV14	TGTGCCAGCAGCCAGACTAGCGGGAGTAATGAGCAGTTCTTC	CASSQTSGSNEQFF
TRBJ1-1	.	.	TRBV20-1	TGCAGTGCTTGGGCGAACACTGAAGCTTTCTTT	CSAWANTEAFF
TRBJ1-1	.	.	TRBV30	TGTGCCTGGAGTCCCTCGTTGGAGGCGAGATTT	CAWSPSLEARF
TRBJ1-5	.	TRBD1	TRBV28	TGTGCCAGCAGCTCCGACAGGGATGAGTGGAAGCCCCAGCATTTT	CASSSDRDEWKPQHF
TRBJ2-1	few	TRBD2	TRBV28	TGTGCCAGCAGTCCCCGGGGGGGGTCCTACTACAATGAGCAGTTCTTC	CASSPRGGSYYNEQFF
TRBJ2-6	few	.	TRBV5-1	TGCGCCAGCAGCTTTTCCGGGACTGGGGCCAACGTCCTGACTTTC	CASSFSGTGANVLTF
TRBJ1-1	once	TRBD1	TRBV4-1	TGCGCCAGCAGCCAAGAGTCTAAGACAGGGGGCCAGGCTTTCTTT	CASSQESKTGGQAFF
TRBJ1-4	.	.	TRBV9	TGTGCCAGCAGCGTAACGCAGGGAACTAATGAAAAACTGTTTTTT	CASSVTQGTNEKLFF
TRBJ2-1	.	.	TRBV7-9	TGTGCCAGCAGCCCCGCGCTAGACGGCAATGAGCAGTTCTTC	CASSPALDGNEQFF
TRBJ2-1	.	.	TRBV6-6	TGTGCCGGCTCCGGCGGCCACAATGAGCAGTTCTTC	CAGSGGHNEQFF
TRBJ2-7	.	TRBD1	TRBV18	TGTGCCAGCTCACCCGGGACAGGGAACAGCTACGAGCAGTACTTC	CASSPGTGNSYEQYF
TRBJ1-4	.	TRBD1	TRBV2	TGTGCCAGCAGTCCGGAGTCGGGACAGGGTTTTGAAAAACTGTTTTTT	CASSPESGQGFEKLFF
TRBJ2-3	.	TRBD2	TRBV5-1	TGCGCCAGCAGACCCATAGCGGGAGGATCAGATACGCAGTATTTT	CASRPIAGGSDTQYF
TRBJ2-3	.	.	TRBV28	TGTGCCAGCAGGGGGCGCAGAACAGATACGCAGTATTTT	CASRGRRTDTQYF
TRBJ2-1	few	TRBD2	TRBV6-1	TGTGCCAGCGGGACTAGAAATAACAACAATGAGCAGTTCTTC	CASGTRNNNNEQFF
TRBJ1-5	.	TRBD1	TRBV15	TGTGCCACCAGCAGGGGACAGGGCTGGCAGCCCCAGCATTTT	CATSRGQGWQPQHF
TRBJ2-2	few	.	TRBV30	TGTGCCTGGAGTTTTAGTTTTACCGGGGAGCTGTTTTTT	CAWSFSFTGELFF
TRBJ1-2	.	TRBD1	TRBV6-5	TGTGCCAGCAGACGACAGGGGGTGGCCTATGGCTACACCTTC	CASRRQGVAYGYTF
TRBJ1-2	.	TRBD1	TRBV7-2	TGTGCCAGCAGCTTGGGACAGGGGAACTATGGCTACACCTTC	CASSLGQGNYGYTF
TRBJ2-7	.	.	TRBV28	TGTGCCAGCGTGTCTAGTCGGTACGAGCAGTACTTC	CASVSSRYEQYF
TRBJ2-3	.	.	TRBV19	TGTGCCAGTAGCTCCAGAGATACGCAGTATTTT	CASSSRDTQYF
TRBJ1-1	.	.	TRBV2	TGTGCCAGCAGACGTCAGCGGCCGCCTCTTGGGGACACTGAAGCTTTCTTT	CASRRQRPPLGDTEAFF
TRBJ2-1	.	TRBD1	TRBV5-4	TGTGCCAGCAGCGCGGACAGGGACAATGAGCAGTTCTTC	CASSADRDNEQFF
TRBJ2-7	.	.	TRBV19	TGTGCCAGTAGTTTCAGGGTGAGTTCCTACGAGCAGTACTTC	CASSFRVSSYEQYF
TRBJ1-1	.	TRBD1	TRBV30	TGTGCCTGGAGAGGGGACAGGGACACTGAAGCTTTCTTT	CAWRGDRDTEAFF
TRBJ1-1	.	.	TRBV29-1	TGCAGCGTTGTGGTATTGGACTCACTGAACACTGAAGCTTTCTTT	CSVVVLDSLNTEAFF
TRBJ2-3	.	TRBD1	TRBV6-4	TGTGCCAGCAGTGTTGACAGGGGGCAGGGAGATACGCAGTATTTT	CASSVDRGQGDTQYF
TRBJ2-2	.	TRBD2	TRBV11-2	TGTGCCAGCAGCTTAACCGGACTAGCGGGAGGGCTAAGCACCGGGGAGCTGTTTTTT	CASSLTGLAGGLSTGELFF
TRBJ2-7	.	TRBD2	TRBV5-1	TGCGCCAGCAGCTTGTTGGCTAGCGGGAGCTACGAGCAGTACTTC	CASSLLASGSYEQYF
TRBJ2-5	once	TRBD2	TRBV29-1	TGCAGCGTTGCCTACGGACTAGCGGAGACCCAGTACTTC	CSVAYGLAETQYF